This T cell receptor (beta chain) is drawn from a study of cytomegalovirus exposure and HLA in healthy donors. Points from the study as a whole: The listing of 150 to 200 TCR beta chains classed them as cytomegalovirus-associated. In a later analysis, TCR beta V- and J-gene trimming showed a link to a missense DCLRE1C variant.

The study ran its PCR with 60 Vbeta and 13 Jbeta primers. This table comes from immunoSEQ multiplex PCR, and its TCRdb copy is limited to in-frame clones, with some not included. The sample has tens of thousands of clones; roughly 80% are singletons. In the case of this clone: The antigen remains unidentified.

Unmatched junction bases numbered 8, after V lost 2 bases and J lost 5 bases. Per germline, CDR1 MGHRA and CDR2 YSYEKL. The CDR3 loop spans 17 amino acids. Unrecorded immune exposure was likely among donors, who were nominally healthy when sampled. The sequence was collected from a woman in her thirties or forties in good health and CMV-seropositive. The source material was PBMCs. The chain has TRBV4-1 and TRBJ2-2, with TRBD2 matching 10 bases. This CDR3 is CASSQTSGEVGTGELFF. In DNA form, the CDR3 reads TGCGCCAGCAGCCAAACTAGCGGGGAGGTCGGTACCGGGGAGCTGTTTTTT.